The 8 T cell receptor beta chains given below trace back to one sample, sequenced in a study of Ad26.COV2.S vaccination and SARS-CoV-2 variants. The assay was immunoSEQ multiplex PCR, and TCRdb's table has in-frame clones only and misses some. Counted here are fewer than 400,000 clones, under 90% occurring once; the ten biggest clones make up over 5%. Treatment: roughly 20 received Ad26.COV2.S at low or high dose, single or two shots; about 5 received placebo; per-sample allocation not given. Day 63 after the first vaccine or placebo injection was the time point for sampling. The sequencing used peripheral blood, collected in a trial of Ad26.COV2.S vaccine versus placebo. The receptor source for this set is a person aged 18-65 years who received the Ad26.COV2.S COVID-19 vaccine or a placebo.

For the CDR3, the DNA is TGTGCCAGCAGTTCCCGTTCTAGACTTCAAGAGACCCAGTACTTC. Translated, it gives CASSSRSRLQETQYF. The chain employs TRBV6-2 or TRBV6-3 and TRBJ2-5; D uncertain. The germline V and J ends were trimmed by 4 bases and 2 bases, with 14 bases remaining between them. Germline CDR1 reads MNHEY; CDR2 reads SVGEGT. The CDR3 contains 15 residues.

The gene calls are TRBV7-2 and TRBJ1-6; D remains unclear. V was cut by 5 bases and J by 1 base, with 9 bases left in between. The germline V gene encodes CDR1 SGHTA and CDR2 FQGNSA. The CDR3 is 15 amino acids. The DNA for the CDR3 is TGTGCCAGCAGCCCCTTGGGGTCCTATAATTCACCCCTCCACTTT. This translates into CASSPLGSYNSPLHF.

The chain uses TRBV7-9 and TRBJ1-1; D unclear. Trimming pared 4 bases from V and 0 bases from J, leaving 12 bases between. This CDR3 contains 15 residues. CDR1 and CDR2 (germline): SEHNR, FQNEAQ (reference sequence). The CDR3 nucleotides are TGTGCCAGCAGCTCCGAGTCAGTCTTGAACACTGAAGCTTTCTTT. Amino acids: CASSSESVLNTEAFF.

The chain is built from TRBV7-2 and TRBJ2-3; TRBD2 aligns across 9 bases. Germline V gene sequence: CDR1 SGHTA, CDR2 FQGNSA. Trimming took 5 bases from V and 7 from J; bases not matched to a gene: 16. The CDR3 has 17 residues. CDR3 in amino acids: CASSQGGAGGPENTQYF. In DNA form, the CDR3 reads TGTGCCAGCAGCCAAGGGGGCGCGGGAGGGCCTGAAAATACGCAGTATTTT.

The chain couples TRBV4-3 to TRBJ1-2, with D perhaps TRBD1 (5 bases). Germline CDR1 LGHNA, CDR2 YSLEER. The CDR3 is 15 residues long. V was clipped by 1 base and J by 13 bases, with 22 bases between them. CDR3 region: CASSQGVAGTWVFTF. In DNA, the CDR3 is TGCGCCAGCAGCCAAGGTGTGGCTGGGACGTGGGTATTCACCTTC.

There are a few counts of this clone. This chain joins TRBV25-1 and TRBJ1-2; D is undetermined. The germline V and J ends were trimmed by 2 bases and 5 bases, with 15 bases remaining between them. The length of the CDR3 is 15 residues. CDR1 is MGHDK, CDR2 SYGVNS, per germline. In nucleotides, the CDR3 is TGTGCCAGCAGTGAAACCTCCGAATATAGTTATGGCTACACCTTC. This encodes CASSETSEYSYGYTF.

The chain is built from TRBV29-1 and TRBJ1-3; D unclear. CDR3 size: 14 residues. V lost 1 base and J lost 0, with 7 bases in between. The germline V gene encodes CDR1 SQVTM and CDR2 ANQGSEA. The CDR3 reads CSVEVLGSGNTIYF. CDR3 nucleotides: TGCAGCGTTGAAGTATTGGGCTCTGGAAACACCATATATTTT.

This clone showed up just once. This rearrangement joins TRBV24-1 to TRBJ2-2; D unclear. CDR3 length equals 16 residues. Germline lookup yields CDR1 KGHDR and CDR2 SFDVKD. V was cut by 8 bases and J by 2 bases, with 17 bases left in between. CDR3 sequence reads: CATKPAKDSNTGELFF. DNA of the CDR3: TGTGCCACCAAGCCCGCAAAGGATTCAAACACCGGGGAGCTGTTTTTT.